This T cell receptor beta chain was sequenced during a study of early T cells in non-severe SARS-CoV-2 infection. Overall study: Chains from this unsorted whole-blood bulk RNA could not be paired.

Findings and limits, study-wide: Matching with VDJdb favored anti-spike CD8 responses (missing private and CD4 specificities).

This clonotype was seen ten or more times. The antigen is not known. Looked up from germline, CDR1 is SGHRS and CDR2 is YFSETQ. V was pared by 0 bases and J by 5 bases, with 8 bases between. The CDR3 runs 14 residues. The TCR library protocol attached unique molecular identifiers to the individual cDNA molecules. From the 5' RACE reads, TCRdb called clonotypes with MiXCR, one entry per CDR3 protein. The data contain 32,000 or so distinct CDR3 sequences, about 5% of them singletons. This TCR was sampled from an adult who was a healthcare worker with PCR-confirmed SARS-CoV-2 infection or an uninfected control (not recorded which). Material for sequencing was whole blood. This chain uses TRBV5-1 with TRBJ1-4, with a possible D match to TRBD1 (5 bases). The CDR3 DNA is TGCGCCAGCAGCTTGGAGGGGCCGAATGAAAAACTGTTTTTT. Protein product: CASSLEGPNEKLFF.